This record looks at one T cell receptor (beta chain) sequence and its context. What antigen it recognizes has not been identified. There are no base qualities to consult, and no much larger clone falls within one base. Donors were healthy HIV-negative adults with no recently reported acute infections or vaccinations. All donors were Caucasian adults living in Nashville, Tennessee, USA. For unsorted samples, tens of millions of PBMCs were counted and genomic DNA was extracted with the QIAamp DNA Blood Mini kit. Blood was obtained by leukapheresis, after which PBMCs were separated by Ficoll-Histopaque density gradient centrifugation and cryopreserved in liquid nitrogen vapor phase. This sample is drawn from a study of shared clonotypes between healthy human individuals (dated by TCRdb to 2020 to 2021). With respect to the entire study: A few men and a couple of women, aged 18 to 49 years, made up the cohort. To estimate repertoire size and how much clonotypes are shared between individuals, the study performed deep sequencing of blood TCR repertoires from about five healthy adults. Different laboratories and diverse techniques were used to prepare libraries and sequence TCR repertoires, to increase sequencing depth and limit assay-specific biases. Leukapheresis yielded between about 0.9 and 9 billion PBMCs per donor.

TCR CDR3 regions were amplified from genomic DNA by multiplex PCR using the deep immunoSEQ assay. Extracted genomic DNA from each cell subset was spread evenly across all wells of several immunoSEQ 96-well plates, with each plate serving as a replicate. For unsorted PBMC, each replicate PCR was loaded with 300 ng genomic DNA, equivalent to roughly 33,000 T cell genomes. Unsorted PBMC genomic DNA was sequenced across ten immunoSEQ deep assay plates. Purified libraries were quantified with a Qubit 3.0 fluorometer, sized on a Bioanalyzer 2100, and re-quantified with the KAPA Library Quantification kit. Every immunoSEQ 96-well plate was sequenced on a dedicated single-read 150-cycle Illumina NextSeq 550 flow cell. Per the source publication's procedure: Because the immunoSEQ output included only junctional sequences and no quality scores, the filtering could not be the same as the filtering used for full-length reads. To assign V/J genes and CDR3, sequences were annotated using PyIR, a Python wrapper for IgBLAST v1.9, with IMGT germline references. Reads were removed for weak V/J assignments (E-value above 1e-6), missing CDR3, stop codons, out-of-frame junctions, or ambiguous translated residues. V3J clonotypes were defined by identical inferred V gene, J gene, and CDR3 amino acid sequence. To compute the percentage overlap between repertoires, the number of shared unique clonotypes was divided by the size of the smaller repertoire. Repertoire richness was assessed with RTK rarefaction, the Chao1 estimator, and Recon v2.1 estimates of unobserved clonotypes. This is the immuneACCESS table as TCRdb keeps it, with only in-frame sequences that have V and J called. A part of the clones is gone; compared with another copy, unresolved V genes explain less than half, and the rest is unexplained. D and trimming were read from the DNA, whereas the V and J calls and clone size are those reported in that table. For this sample the table gives hundreds of thousands of clones, of which roughly 79% were detected only once. Around 12% of the sample belongs to the ten largest clones.

Beyond this particular receptor, the publication reports: Sampling was restricted to blood, and TCR repertoires in tissue are likely to differ from TCR repertoires in blood. The genetic and exposure-history diversity represented was limited by the small number of donors. Pairwise subsampling led to the expectation that sequencing depth would affect the degree of clonotype sharing among donors.

The germline V gene (reference sequence) gives CDR1 as SEHNR and CDR2 as FQNEAQ. The CDR3 measures 15 amino acids from cysteine to phenylalanine. The DNA shown is the 45-base CDR3, in frame from base 1. Cut back by 1 base and 8 bases, the V and J ends lie 14 bases apart. This sequence uses TRBV7-9 and TRBJ1-4, with the D gene not clear enough to name. Sequencing was carried out using PBMCs. This receptor was identified in a woman between 35 and 50 years old in good health. Some clones in this sample may be carry-over from other donors' samples. The sequenced DNA: TGTGCCAGCAGCTTAGGGTCTGCGGCCGCCGAAAAACTGTTTTTT. This gives the protein CASSLGSAAAEKLFF.